This entry lists 14 T cell receptor beta chains sequenced from one sample in a study of T cells in Graves' hyperthyroidism and ophthalmopathy. Amplification targeted TCR beta CDR3 regions from RNA transcripts. First-round RT-PCR of the TCR CDR3 relied on the HTBI primer set. TCRdb processed the multiplex PCR reads anew with MiXCR; each CDR3 protein has one entry. This sample yields over 500,000 distinct CDR3 sequences, of which approximately 14% are seen a single time; roughly 13% belongs to the top ten. Sequenced: blood. The receptors were gathered from a woman aged 40 to 50 with Graves' hyperthyroidism.

This clonotype occurred a few times. V is TRBV19 and J is TRBJ1-1; possibly TRBD1 for D (5 bases). The CDR3 sequence is 15 residues long. The V gene's germline CDR1 is LNHDA and CDR2 SQIVND (reference sequence). The V gene lost 6 bases and the J gene lost 2 bases, with 16 bases spanning the gap. CDR3 in amino acids: CASRSLRDANTEAFF. As DNA, the CDR3 is TGTGCCAGTAGATCCCTCCGGGACGCAAACACTGAAGCTTTCTTT.

CDR3 coding DNA: TGTGCCACCAGCGCAGGGCAGAATCAGCCCCAGCATTTT. Its protein product is CATSAGQNQPQHF. The chain couples TRBV15 to TRBJ1-5, with a weak D call TRBD1 (5 bases). The germline V gene encodes CDR1 LNHNV and CDR2 YYDKDF (reference sequence). V was trimmed by 5 bases and J by 4 bases, leaving 9 bases between them. There are 13 residues in the CDR3.

The chain joins TRBV27 to TRBJ2-1, with D perhaps TRBD2 (5 bases). The CDR3 is made up of 14 amino acids. The V end was cut by 0 bases, the J end by 11 bases, with 14 bases between. Germline values: CDR1 MNHEY, CDR2 SMNVEV (reference sequence). The CDR3 coding sequence is TGTGCCAGCAGTTTATCTGGAGGCCGGGATAAGCAGTTCTTC. Residues: CASSLSGGRDKQFF.

This clonotype came up a few times. The genes are TRBV19 and TRBJ2-1, with D possibly matching TRBD1 (5 bases). The CDR3 spans 14 residues. The ends were cut back, 3 bases at V and 5 bases at J, with 11 bases in the middle. From germline, CDR1 is LNHDA and CDR2 SQIVND (reference sequence). CDR3 nucleotide sequence: TGTGCCAGTAGTATTCAAGGGGCCCACAATGAGCAGTTCTTC. Amino acids: CASSIQGAHNEQFF. Combining the CDR3 with reference TRBV19 and TRBJ2-1 gives the whole variable domain DGGITQSPKYLFRKEGQNVTLSCEQNLNHDAMYWYRQDPGQGLRLIYYSQIVNDFQKGDIAEGYSVSREKKESFPLTVTSAQKNPTAFYLCASSIQGAHNEQFFGPGTRLTVL.

The V call is TRBV19, the J call TRBJ1-1; a possible D gene is TRBD1 (6 bases). Trimming shortened V by 9 bases and J by 2 bases, and 13 bases separated the two germline ends. Germline V gene data show CDR1 as LNHDA and CDR2 as SQIVND (reference sequence). The CDR3 has 13 residues. CDR3 coding DNA: TGTGCCAGCCAAGGACAGCAAAACACTGAAGCTTTCTTT. Translated: CASQGQQNTEAFF.

This clonotype was picked up many times. The rearrangement links TRBV28 to TRBJ2-7, with 12 bases that match TRBD1. Germline assignment: CDR1 MDHEN and CDR2 SYDVKM. The J segment lost 4 bases and the V segment lost 6 bases, leaving 10 bases of the junction unmatched. This CDR3 is 16 amino acids long. For the CDR3, the DNA is TGTGCCAGCAGCATCCCACCGGGACAGGGGGCGTACGAGCAGTACTTC. Its translation is CASSIPPGQGAYEQYF.

This chain joins TRBV7-2 and TRBJ1-3, with D hard to call. This CDR3 is built from 12 residues. Between the trimmed V and J ends, which lost 6 bases and 5 bases, there was a span of 8 bases. The germline CDR1 and CDR2 sequences are SGHTA and FQGNSA. The CDR3 loop reads CASSINRNTIYF. CDR3 DNA sequence: TGTGCCAGCAGTATTAACAGAAACACCATATATTTT.

Only a few counts were recorded for this clonotype. The chain has TRBV6-6 and TRBJ1-1, with no clear D. The germline V gene encodes CDR1 MNHNY and CDR2 SVGAGI (reference sequence). The CDR3 covers 15 residues. V lost 0 bases to trimming and J lost 5 bases, with 13 bases between them. In nucleotides, the CDR3 is TGTGCCAGCAGTTACTCGAAGGATGGGGTAACTGAAGCTTTCTTT. Translating it yields CASSYSKDGVTEAFF.

The V and J genes are TRBV6-1 and TRBJ2-7, with 7 nucleotides matching TRBD2. The V gene's germline CDR1 is MNHNS and CDR2 SASEGT. This CDR3 has 14 residues. V shed 5 bases and J 5 bases; nucleotides not matched to a gene: 9. The CDR3 nucleotides read TGTGCCAGCAGTTCCCCGGGACTAACCGACGAGCAGTACTTC. Its protein is CASSSPGLTDEQYF.

This clonotype was seen repeatedly, ten times or more. DNA for the CDR3: TGCGCCAGCAGCTCCGCAGGGGGAAATCAGCCCCAGCATTTT. Translation gives CASSSAGGNQPQHF. This chain joins TRBV5-1 and TRBJ1-5; 7 positions match TRBD1. This CDR3 is 14 amino acids long. CDR1 and CDR2 from the germline V gene are SGHRS and YFSETQ. The V and J ends lost 3 bases and 4 bases, in that order; junction bases with no gene match: 4.

The sample holds a few counts of this clonotype. Being one base from a much bigger clone, this may be a read error. The chain uses TRBV28 and TRBJ2-1; no reliable D call. Germline V gene sequence: CDR1 MDHEN, CDR2 SYDVKM. The CDR3 runs 11 residues. This chain's CDR3 is CASRTVDEQSF. The CDR3 DNA reads TGTGCCAGCAGGACGGTAGATGAGCAGTCCTTC.

Ten or more counts support this clonotype. This rearrangement joins TRBV6-1 to TRBJ1-2; D perhaps matches TRBD1 (5 bases). CDR1 MNHNS and CDR2 SASEGT come from the germline V gene. Trimming removed 8 bases from V and 5 bases from J, with 12 bases in between. The CDR3 loop spans 12 amino acids. Written as DNA, the CDR3 is TGTGCCAGCGGTCGACAGACGTATGGCTACACCTTC. Amino acid sequence: CASGRQTYGYTF.

This clonotype was detected many times. J is TRBJ1-5 and V is TRBV20-1; D may be TRBD1 (6 bases). V was clipped by 6 bases and J by 3 bases, with 15 bases between them. CDR1 is DFQATT, CDR2 SNEGSKA, per germline (reference sequence). The length of the CDR3 is 14 residues. The CDR3 DNA sequence: TGCAGTGCCATGACTGGGGGCCACAATCAGCCCCAGCATTTT. This gives the protein CSAMTGGHNQPQHF.

This clonotype has a handful of counts. V usage is TRBV14 and J usage is TRBJ2-3, with 12 bases fitting TRBD2. This CDR3 comprises 18 residues. Germline-derived CDR1 and CDR2 are SGHDN and FVKESK. V trimming: 0 bases; J trimming: 4 bases; junction bases outside the gene matches: 8. In DNA, the CDR3 is TGTGCCAGCAGCCAAGATCTGCGACTAGCGGGAGAATCAGATACGCAGTATTTT. It is translated as CASSQDLRLAGESDTQYF. Full variable domain (missing parts from reference TRBV14 and TRBJ2-3): EAGVTQFPSHSVIEKGQTVTLRCDPISGHDNLYWYRRVMGKEIKFLLHFVKESKQDESGMPNNRFLAERTGGTYSTLKVQPAELEDSGVYFCASSQDLRLAGESDTQYFGPGTRLTVL.